Shown below are 13 T cell receptor beta chains from a single sample sequenced in a study of PD-L1 blockade in urothelial cancer. Regarding time point: peripheral blood 6 weeks after treatment start. Sequencing used immunoSEQ multiplex PCR; TCRdb keeps in-frame clones, though not all of them. The sample has about 36,000 clones, roughly 80% seen once. The starting material was PBMCs, obtained around atezolizumab (anti-PD-L1) treatment. Receptor source: a man aged 40-49 years with urothelial cancer.

A single count supports this clone. The V call is TRBV5-8, the J call TRBJ2-3; the D is unclear. Trimming shortened V by 4 bases and J by 2 bases, and 14 bases separated the two germline ends. Germline V CDR1 and CDR2: SGHTS, YDEGEE. This CDR3 comprises 15 residues. The CDR3 nucleotides read TGTGCCAGCAGCCCAGTCGGCGGTAACACAGATACGCAGTATTTT. It encodes CASSPVGGNTDTQYF. Full variable domain (outside the CDR3, taken from reference TRBV5-8 and TRBJ2-3): EAGVTQSPTHLIKTRGQQATLRCSPISGHTSVYWYQQALGLGLQFLLWYDEGEERNRGNFPPRFSGRQFPNYSSELNVNALELEDSALYLCASSPVGGNTDTQYFGPGTRLTVL.

This chain connects TRBV25-1 to TRBJ1-4; 8 nucleotides match TRBD1. Germline CDR1 and CDR2: MGHDK and SYGVNS. The CDR3 runs 15 residues. The junction had 7 bases not matched to a gene; V was cut back by 3 bases and J by 7 bases. The CDR3 DNA reads TGTGCCAGCAGTGAGACCACAGGGGGGCGTGAAAAACTGTTTTTT. It translates to CASSETTGGREKLFF.

The chain links TRBV30 to TRBJ2-4, with 8 nucleotides matching TRBD2. There are 15 residues in the CDR3. J was trimmed by 3 bases and V by 5 bases; bases with no gene match: 9. Germline values: CDR1 GTSNPN, CDR2 SVGIG (reference sequence). CDR3 in amino acids: CAWSGGALYKNIQYF. In DNA, the CDR3 is TGTGCCTGGTCCGGGGGGGCACTGTACAAAAACATTCAGTACTTC.

The chain couples TRBV13 to TRBJ2-3, with 7 bases identical to TRBD1. The CDR3 is 17 amino acids. Losses at the gene ends were 5 bases for V and 1 base for J; bases not matched to a gene: 12. The V gene's germline CDR1 is PRHDT and CDR2 FYEKMQ (reference sequence). CDR3 sequence: CASSIRRQGPGTDTQYF. The CDR3 DNA reads TGTGCCAGCAGCATTCGTCGACAGGGACCAGGCACAGATACGCAGTATTTT.

This chain uses TRBV5-5 with TRBJ1-1, with 8 positions matching TRBD1. This CDR3 has 13 amino acids. The trim removed 3 bases at V and 4 bases at J, leaving 2 bases unmatched. CDR1 SGHKS and CDR2 YYEKEE come from the germline V gene (reference sequence). CDR3 bases: TGTGCCAGCAGCTATACAGGGGGCACTGAAGCTTTCTTT. It translates to CASSYTGGTEAFF.

This clone has only a few counts. This sequence joins TRBV7-9 and TRBJ1-4, with TRBD1 matching 8 bases. This CDR3 has 17 residues. Germline-derived CDR1 and CDR2 are SEHNR and FQNEAQ (reference sequence). Trimming took 5 bases from V and 6 from J; bases not matched to a gene: 14. As DNA, the CDR3 is TGTGCCAGCAGCGTAAGGAGGGCGGCAGGGGGCCATGAAAAACTGTTTTTT. Protein: CASSVRRAAGGHEKLFF.

The rearrangement joins TRBV5-1 to TRBJ2-2; D unclear. CDR1 and CDR2 (germline): SGHRS, YFSETQ. The CDR3 is made up of 12 amino acids. The V gene lost 4 bases and the J gene lost 3 bases, with 4 bases spanning the gap. The CDR3: CASSPDTGELFF. The CDR3 nucleotides are TGCGCCAGCAGCCCGGACACCGGGGAGCTGTTTTTT. Using reference TRBV5-1 and TRBJ2-2 for the parts outside the CDR3, the full variable domain is KAGVTQTPRYLIKTRGQQVTLSCSPISGHRSVSWYQQTPGQGLQFLFEYFSETQRNKGNFPGRFSGRQFSNSRSEMNVSTLELGDSALYLCASSPDTGELFFGEGSRLTVL.

The chain recombines TRBV28 with TRBJ1-4; D is possibly TRBD1 (5 bases). Trimming took off 3 bases at V and 8 bases at J, with 16 bases between the two ends. Germline V CDR1 and CDR2: MDHEN, SYDVKM. The CDR3 is 15 amino acids. The CDR3 region is CASSFGGARGEKLFF. As DNA, the CDR3 is TGTGCCAGCAGTTTCGGAGGGGCGCGGGGAGAAAAACTGTTTTTT.

The V and J genes are TRBV19 and TRBJ2-1; 11 bases map to TRBD2. The CDR3 consists of 18 residues. Trimming removed 0 bases from V and 9 bases from J; junction bases left unmatched: 13. Germline V lookup: CDR1 LNHDA, CDR2 SQIVND (reference sequence). CDR3 coding DNA: TGTGCCAGTAGTATAGATCATTTGGAACTAGCGGGAGTAGGTGAGCAGTTCTTC. This codes for CASSIDHLELAGVGEQFF.

The chain uses TRBV18 and TRBJ2-5; perhaps TRBD2 as D (5 bases). V was trimmed by 6 bases and J by 5 bases, leaving 10 bases between them. Germline values: CDR1 KGHSH, CDR2 LQKENI. The CDR3 runs 12 residues. The CDR3 nucleotides read TGTGCCAGCTCTGGGAGTTCTGAGACCCAGTACTTC. Translation: CASSGSSETQYF.

The chain has TRBV6-1 and TRBJ2-6; possible D gene TRBD1, 6 bases. Trimming stripped 8 bases from V and 4 bases from J, with 15 bases between. The CDR3 is made up of 15 amino acids. Germline CDR1 is MNHNS and CDR2 is SASEGT. The CDR3 loop reads CASGTAGAGANVLTF. CDR3 nucleotides: TGTGCCAGCGGGACCGCAGGGGCCGGGGCCAACGTCCTGACTTTC.

The chain has TRBV28 and TRBJ2-7; unclear D gene. In germline, CDR1 is MDHEN, CDR2 SYDVKM. V was shortened by 1 base and J by 3 bases, with 4 bases between the two germline ends. The CDR3 contains 12 residues. The CDR3 DNA reads TGTGCCAGCAGTTTATCCTACTACGAGCAGTACTTC. Protein product: CASSLSYYEQYF.

This chain uses TRBV4-1 with TRBJ2-3; the match to TRBD2 covers 9 bases. Germline CDR1 MGHRA, CDR2 YSYEKL. The junction had 9 bases not matched to a gene; V was cut back by 0 bases and J by 2 bases. This CDR3 spans 18 amino acids. The CDR3 bases are TGCGCCAGCAGCCAAGATCAGCTAGCGGGGACCTCCACAGATACGCAGTATTTT. Its translation is CASSQDQLAGTSTDTQYF.